The rows below give T cell receptor beta chains drawn from one sample of a study of regulatory T cells in long-lasting Graves disease. From the multiplex PCR reads, TCRdb called clonotypes with MiXCR, one entry per CDR3 protein. Among about 540,000 distinct CDR3 sequences listed, about 13% were seen once. Separately, the same data were catalogued under a study of T cells in Graves' hyperthyroidism and ophthalmopathy.

Source: peripheral blood mononuclear cells (PBMCs), taken at new diagnosis, from a patient treated with antithyroid drugs. These receptors were collected from a man in his thirties or forties with Graves disease. The CDR3 runs from the conserved cysteine through the conserved F or W. D genes are given only for firm matches. The size field is filled for only some rows; it gives once, few, many or a size class.

d_call: .; v_call: TRBV13; j_call: TRBJ1-4; clone_size: .; cdr3_nt: TGTGCCAGCAGCTTAGGTGCTGAGACCGAAAAACTGTTTTTT; cdr3_aa: CASSLGAETEKLFF
d_call: .; v_call: TRBV5-1; j_call: TRBJ2-2; clone_size: .; cdr3_nt: TGCGCCAGCAGCTTGGTTAGCGGTCACACCGGGGAGCTGTTTTTT; cdr3_aa: CASSLVSGHTGELFF
d_call: TRBD1; v_call: TRBV5-1; j_call: TRBJ2-7; clone_size: many; cdr3_nt: TGTGCCAGCAGCCTAGGACAGGGGGCCTACTACGAGCAGTACTTC; cdr3_aa: CASSLGQGAYYEQYF
d_call: .; v_call: TRBV6-1; j_call: TRBJ1-5; clone_size: .; cdr3_nt: TGTGCCAGCAACCGGGGGGGCTACGATCAGCCCCAGCATTTT; cdr3_aa: CASNRGGYDQPQHF
d_call: TRBD2; v_call: TRBV19; j_call: TRBJ2-1; clone_size: .; cdr3_nt: TGTGCCAGTACTCCGACTAGCGGGATCGACTCCTACAATGAGCAGTTCTTC; cdr3_aa: CASTPTSGIDSYNEQFF
d_call: TRBD1; v_call: TRBV7-3; j_call: TRBJ2-3; clone_size: many; cdr3_nt: TGTGCCAGCAAGCTTAGGGCGACAGGGTTCACAGATACGCAGTATTTT; cdr3_aa: CASKLRATGFTDTQYF
d_call: TRBD1; v_call: TRBV6-1; j_call: TRBJ1-5; clone_size: many; cdr3_nt: TGTGCCAGCAGCGCGCGTGGCGGACAGGGACCCAATCAGCCCCAGCATTTT; cdr3_aa: CASSARGGQGPNQPQHF
d_call: .; v_call: TRBV30; j_call: TRBJ1-5; clone_size: once; cdr3_nt: TGTGCCTGGGGTCAGGGGTTTCTACTCAATCAGCCCCAGCATTTT; cdr3_aa: CAWGQGFLLNQPQHF
d_call: .; v_call: TRBV29-1; j_call: TRBJ2-5; clone_size: many; cdr3_nt: TGCAGCGTTGAACCAAGGGCGGCCATAAGGGGAGAGACCCAGTACTTC; cdr3_aa: CSVEPRAAIRGETQYF
d_call: TRBD2; v_call: TRBV5-1; j_call: TRBJ2-1; clone_size: many; cdr3_nt: TGCGCCAGCAGCTTCACTAGCGGGAGGTACAATGAGCAGTTCTTC; cdr3_aa: CASSFTSGRYNEQFF
d_call: TRBD1; v_call: TRBV29-1; j_call: TRBJ2-2; clone_size: few; cdr3_nt: TGCAGCGCACTCGACAGGGTTAACGCCGGGGAGCTGTTTTTT; cdr3_aa: CSALDRVNAGELFF
d_call: .; v_call: TRBV6-1; j_call: TRBJ1-5; clone_size: many; cdr3_nt: TGTGCCAGCAGTCCAAACCCAGGACAGAGAGCAAATCAGCCCCAGCATTTT; cdr3_aa: CASSPNPGQRANQPQHF
d_call: .; v_call: TRBV2; j_call: TRBJ2-7; clone_size: many; cdr3_nt: TGTGCCAGCAGTACGGACGGCTACGAGCAGTACTTC; cdr3_aa: CASSTDGYEQYF
d_call: .; v_call: TRBV27; j_call: TRBJ2-1; clone_size: .; cdr3_nt: TGTGCCAGCAGTTGGGCTATTGTGGGTCCCCAGCATGAGCAGTTCTTC; cdr3_aa: CASSWAIVGPQHEQFF
d_call: TRBD1; v_call: TRBV5-5; j_call: TRBJ2-5; clone_size: few; cdr3_nt: TGTGCCAGCAGCTGGACAGGGGGCGAGGAGACCCAGTACTTC; cdr3_aa: CASSWTGGEETQYF
d_call: .; v_call: TRBV5-1; j_call: TRBJ2-4; clone_size: many; cdr3_nt: TGCGCCAGCAGCTTGGACAGGGCATCAGGCATTCAGTACTTC; cdr3_aa: CASSLDRASGIQYF
d_call: .; v_call: TRBV12-3/TRBV12-4; j_call: TRBJ1-5; clone_size: .; cdr3_nt: TGTGCCAGCAGTCCACAGGGCTCGGGTCAGCCCCAGCATTTT; cdr3_aa: CASSPQGSGQPQHF
d_call: TRBD1; v_call: TRBV19; j_call: TRBJ1-1; clone_size: many; cdr3_nt: TGTGCCAGTAGTATACTAGACAGGGGGCGCGAGGCTTTCTTT; cdr3_aa: CASSILDRGREAFF
d_call: TRBD1; v_call: TRBV12-3/TRBV12-4; j_call: TRBJ2-7; clone_size: .; cdr3_nt: TGTGCCAGCAGTTACTCCGGGACAGCATACGAGCAGTACTTC; cdr3_aa: CASSYSGTAYEQYF
d_call: .; v_call: TRBV12-5; j_call: TRBJ2-2; clone_size: many; cdr3_nt: TGTGCTAGTGTTAAAAATCCGGGACTCTACACCGGGGAGCTGTTTTTT; cdr3_aa: CASVKNPGLYTGELFF
d_call: .; v_call: TRBV19; j_call: TRBJ1-5; clone_size: .; cdr3_nt: TGTGCCAGTAGTATAGCTCGAGGAATCAATCAGCCCCAGCATTTT; cdr3_aa: CASSIARGINQPQHF
d_call: .; v_call: TRBV4-1; j_call: TRBJ2-3; clone_size: many; cdr3_nt: TGCGCCAGCAGCCTCACCTCTCGAGATACGCAGTATTTT; cdr3_aa: CASSLTSRDTQYF
d_call: TRBD2; v_call: TRBV2; j_call: TRBJ2-6; clone_size: many; cdr3_nt: TGTGCCAGCAGTGGGCGGGGGAGAGCTGGGGCCAACGTCCTGACTTTC; cdr3_aa: CASSGRGRAGANVLTF
d_call: TRBD2; v_call: TRBV20-1; j_call: TRBJ2-7; clone_size: many; cdr3_nt: TGCAGTGCTAGAGTACTAGCGGGAGTCGAGCAGTACTTC; cdr3_aa: CSARVLAGVEQYF
d_call: .; v_call: TRBV29-1; j_call: TRBJ1-1; clone_size: many; cdr3_nt: TGCAGCGTCTCACAGGGCTTTTGGGCTGAAGCTTTCTTT; cdr3_aa: CSVSQGFWAEAFF
d_call: TRBD1; v_call: TRBV29-1; j_call: TRBJ1-1; clone_size: many; cdr3_nt: TGCAGCGTTGACCAGGGGGCCGCCACTGAAGCTTTCTTT; cdr3_aa: CSVDQGAATEAFF
d_call: TRBD2; v_call: TRBV2; j_call: TRBJ2-1; clone_size: many; cdr3_nt: TGTGCCAGCAGTGAGTGGACTAGCGCCTACAATGAGCAGTTCTTC; cdr3_aa: CASSEWTSAYNEQFF
d_call: TRBD2; v_call: TRBV12-3/TRBV12-4; j_call: TRBJ2-3; clone_size: many; cdr3_nt: TGTGCCAGCAGTTTTGGCTGGACTAGAAGTGATACGCAGTATTTT; cdr3_aa: CASSFGWTRSDTQYF
d_call: .; v_call: TRBV29-1; j_call: TRBJ2-3; clone_size: few; cdr3_nt: TGCAGCGTTGAAGTACTCAGGGGGGAGCATGTTTCAGATACGCAGTATTTT; cdr3_aa: CSVEVLRGEHVSDTQYF
d_call: .; v_call: TRBV5-1; j_call: TRBJ2-3; clone_size: few; cdr3_nt: TGCGCCAGCAGCTTGTATGTTTCGCGAGATACGCAGTATTTT; cdr3_aa: CASSLYVSRDTQYF
d_call: TRBD1; v_call: TRBV2; j_call: TRBJ1-2; clone_size: many; cdr3_nt: TGTGCCAGCAGTGGTTCGACAGGGGCCTATGGCTACACCTTC; cdr3_aa: CASSGSTGAYGYTF
d_call: TRBD2; v_call: TRBV12-3/TRBV12-4; j_call: TRBJ2-1; clone_size: many; cdr3_nt: TGTGCCAGCAACTCGGGGGGGAGCTCCTACAATGAGCAGTTCTTC; cdr3_aa: CASNSGGSSYNEQFF
d_call: TRBD1; v_call: TRBV9; j_call: TRBJ1-6; clone_size: many; cdr3_nt: TGTGCCAGCAGCTACCGGGACAGCTCCTATAATTCACCCCTCCACTTT; cdr3_aa: CASSYRDSSYNSPLHF
d_call: TRBD1; v_call: TRBV12-3/TRBV12-4; j_call: TRBJ2-5; clone_size: many; cdr3_nt: TGTGCCAGCAGTCCACAGGGGGTTATTGTGGAGACCCAGTACTTC; cdr3_aa: CASSPQGVIVETQYF